This T cell receptor beta chain stems from a study of graft-versus-host responses after intestinal transplantation. Findings and caveats of the study: Recipient marrow contained GvH clones, some of which appeared first in ileum or blood.

Measured with immunoSEQ multiplex PCR; TCRdb has only the in-frame clones, and not every one. The table includes 40,000 or so clones, over 80% detected once. This CDR3 comprises 13 residues. Germline V gene lookup returns CDR1 WNHNN and CDR2 SYGVQD (reference sequence). Trimming cost V 7 bases and J 4 bases, with 13 bases left between them. About this clone itself: Its antigen is not identified.

The sequencing here drew on PBMCs, taken about 1,000 days after transplant. This clonotype was sampled from a human patient who received an intestinal transplant, so some T cells may come from the graft donor. The J gene is TRBJ1-2, the V gene TRBV10-1, with a possible D match to TRBD1 (5 bases). CDR3 loop: CASTGASLYGYTF. Here the CDR3 DNA reads TGCGCCAGCACCGGGGCCTCTCTCTATGGCTACACCTTC.